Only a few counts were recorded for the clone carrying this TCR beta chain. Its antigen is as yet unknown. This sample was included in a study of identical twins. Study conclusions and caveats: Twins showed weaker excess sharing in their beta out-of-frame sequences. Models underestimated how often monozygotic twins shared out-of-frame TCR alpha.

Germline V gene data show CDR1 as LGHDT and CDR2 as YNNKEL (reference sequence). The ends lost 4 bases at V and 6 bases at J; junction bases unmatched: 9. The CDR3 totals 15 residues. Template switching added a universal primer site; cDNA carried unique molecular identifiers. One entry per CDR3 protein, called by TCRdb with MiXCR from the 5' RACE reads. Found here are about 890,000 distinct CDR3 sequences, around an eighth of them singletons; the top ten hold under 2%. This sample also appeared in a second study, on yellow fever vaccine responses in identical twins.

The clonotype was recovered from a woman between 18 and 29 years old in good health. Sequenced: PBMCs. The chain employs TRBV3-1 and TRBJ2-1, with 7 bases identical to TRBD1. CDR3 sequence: CASSPQGQIPNEQFF. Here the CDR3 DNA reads TGTGCCAGCAGCCCTCAGGGACAGATCCCCAATGAGCAGTTCTTC.